This T cell receptor beta chain comes out of a study of OX40 agonist ivuxolimab in advanced cancers. In terms of the full investigation: Ivuxolimab was an agonistic, fully human IgG2 monoclonal antibody directed against OX40 (CD134), a costimulatory receptor. Partial responses were achieved by three dose-escalation patients, of whom one had hepatocellular carcinoma and two had cutaneous melanoma. The dose-escalation cohort was roughly 83% male with a mean age of about 60 years, ranging from about 20 to 85. The purpose of peripheral TCRbeta sequencing was to test whether ivuxolimab changed TCR sequence diversity and led to clonal T-cell expansion. Prior anti-PD-1, anti-PD-L1 or anti-CTLA-4 therapy was permitted, and checkpoint inhibitors had been received by around 39% of dose-escalation patients. The paper describes the monotherapy dose-escalation part (N of about 50 patients) of the phase I trial of ivuxolimab. Intravenous ivuxolimab was administered to patients every 2 weeks at six dose levels: 0.01, 0.1, 0.3, 1.5, 3 and 10 mg/kg. Of the approximately 54 patients in dose escalation, approximately 20 had hepatocellular carcinoma, some 15 had melanoma, 9 had renal cell carcinoma and 9 had head and neck cancer.

Patients with autoimmune disease history or receiving systemic immunosuppression were excluded from the trial. In every dose cohort, peripheral blood was drawn for TCR sequencing at baseline, cycle 4 day 1, and cycle 7 day 1. Samples came from an open-label, multicenter, first-in-human phase I dose-escalation trial of ivuxolimab. Adults with locally advanced or metastatic melanoma, renal cell carcinoma, hepatocellular carcinoma or head and neck squamous cell carcinoma were enrolled in the trial. CD4+ and CD8+ T cells were sorted separately from peripheral blood before TCR sequencing. The CDR3 starts with the cysteine, ends with the phenylalanine, and has 14 residues. Only the CDR3 DNA is retained, 42 bases long and in frame from the first base. Trimming leaves V shorter by 2 bases and J shorter by 4 bases, with the junction holding 3 bases beyond the gene matches. CDR1 SGHRS and CDR2 YFSETQ are derived from the germline V gene.

About this clone itself: What antigen it recognizes has not been identified. Base qualities are missing; no much larger clone stands one base away.

Overall results and qualifications from the work: Partial responders in the 0.1-3.0 mg/kg groups had among the lowest normalized peripheral clonal expansion, especially among CD8+ T cells. On average, CD8+ T cells showed more expanded clones than CD4+ T cells after ivuxolimab. Clonal expansion of both CD4+ and CD8+ blood T cells was observed from baseline to week 6 at doses 0.1 to 3.0 mg/kg. The antigen specificity of the clonally expanded peripheral T cells was not determined. Low levels of normalized T-cell clonal expansion were also shown by some nonresponding patients.

For sequencing of the TCRbeta CDR3 region, genomic DNA was extracted from the sorted cells. TCRbeta CDR3 regions were sequenced using the immunoSEQ Assay. The table was pulled from immuneACCESS by TCRdb, which kept in-frame rearrangements only. Such tables lose some clones; where checked, under half of the loss comes from unresolved V genes, and the rest has no known cause. A total of about 120,000 clones appear in this sample, over 85% of them only once. The top ten constitute over 0.15% of the sample. Here the chain combines TRBV5-1 and TRBJ1-3; 7 bases in the junction line up with TRBD1. The specimen was CD4+ or CD8+ T cells sorted from blood, collected in a trial of the OX40 agonist ivuxolimab. The sequence derives from an adult with an advanced solid tumor such as melanoma, head and neck, liver or kidney cancer. The CDR3 sequence is CASSFGTEGNTIYF. The DNA sequence is as follows: TGCGCCAGCAGCTTTGGGACAGAAGGAAACACCATATATTTT.